Shown below are 19 T cell receptor beta chains from a single sample sequenced in a study of cytomegalovirus exposure and HLA in healthy donors. This PCR relied on a set of 60 Vbeta primers and 13 Jbeta primers. Profiled with immunoSEQ multiplex PCR; TCRdb holds only in-frame clones, not every one. The sample carries more than 90,000 clones, more than 55% recorded once. Sequenced: PBMCs. The receptors here all came from a boy between 10 and 17 years old in good health and CMV-seropositive.

The chain employs TRBV6-5 and TRBJ1-3; the D gene is possibly TRBD1 (5 bases). The ends were cut back, 8 bases at V and 2 bases at J, with 16 bases in the middle. CDR3 length: 15 residues. Germline V lookup: CDR1 MNHEY, CDR2 SVGAGI. CDR3 amino acids: CASAPRGGAGNTIYF. The CDR3 DNA is TGTGCCAGCGCCCCCCGGGGGGGAGCTGGAAACACCATATATTTT.

V and J are TRBV6-6 and TRBJ1-5, with TRBD1 identical over 7 bases. Germline V gives CDR1 MNHNY, CDR2 SVGAGI (reference sequence). This CDR3 region has 14 residues. The V gene end was trimmed by 8 bases and the J gene end by 9 bases; junction bases not matched to a gene: 13. The DNA for the CDR3 is TGTGCCAGCGGGAACGACAGGGTGGTTCGGCCCCAGCATTTT. Its protein is CASGNDRVVRPQHF.

CDR3 loop: CASSVDIATMGGYTF. The DNA of the CDR3 is TGTGCCAGCAGCGTAGATATAGCGACAATGGGCGGCTACACCTTC. V usage is TRBV9 and J usage is TRBJ1-2, with D hard to call. Trimming pared 0 bases from V and 8 bases from J, leaving 17 bases between. Germline assignment: CDR1 SGDLS and CDR2 YYNGEE. This CDR3 has 15 amino acids.

The chain joins TRBV7-3 to TRBJ2-1, with D possibly being TRBD1 (5 bases). V lost 2 bases and J 6 bases, leaving 8 bases between the germline ends. Per germline, CDR1 SGHTA and CDR2 FQGTGA. CDR3 size: 13 residues. The CDR3 region has the DNA TGTGCCAGCAGCTTAGGGGCTAGCAATGAGCAGTTCTTC. As protein: CASSLGASNEQFF.

The chain uses TRBV7-2 and TRBJ1-2; tentative D call: TRBD1 (6 bases). The CDR3 loop spans 14 amino acids. Trimming stripped 2 bases from V and 2 bases from J, with 9 bases between. In germline, CDR1 is SGHTA, CDR2 FQGNSA. CDR3 in DNA: TGTGCCAGCAGCTTAACAGGGTACAACTATGGCTACACCTTC. The encoded protein is CASSLTGYNYGYTF.

This chain uses TRBV4-3 with TRBJ2-1, with 8 bases fitting TRBD1. Losses at the gene ends were 4 bases for V and 8 bases for J; bases not matched to a gene: 7. This CDR3 has 14 residues. CDR1 and CDR2 from the germline V gene are LGHNA and YSLEER. CDR3 residues: CASSLLQGAHEQFF. The DNA of the CDR3 is TGCGCCAGCAGCCTTCTCCAGGGGGCCCATGAGCAGTTCTTC.

This chain links TRBV6-5 with TRBJ1-2; perhaps TRBD1 as D (5 bases). V was cut by 2 bases and J by 4 bases, with 14 bases left in between. The CDR3 covers 15 residues. Germline V CDR1 and CDR2: MNHEY, SVGAGI. Written as DNA, the CDR3 is TGTGCCAGCAGTTACCGAGGCAGGGAGGCCTATGGCTACACCTTC. It codes for CASSYRGREAYGYTF.

A note on this clone: Other DNA sequences within the sample encode an identical CDR3. This chain connects TRBV30 to TRBJ1-2, with D perhaps matching TRBD1 (5 bases). Germline CDR1 reads GTSNPN; CDR2 reads SVGIG (reference sequence). CDR3 length equals 12 residues. The ends were cut back, 0 bases at V and 7 bases at J, with 9 bases in the middle. The CDR3 protein is CAWSVGRGGYTF. CDR3 sequence (DNA): TGTGCCTGGAGTGTAGGAAGGGGTGGCTACACCTTC.

The chain is built from TRBV7-8 and TRBJ2-6, with unresolved D. Germline V gene lookup returns CDR1 SGHVS and CDR2 FQNEAQ. This CDR3 comprises 15 residues. Trimming removed 0 bases from V and 0 bases from J, with 3 bases in between. As DNA, the CDR3 is TGTGCCAGCAGCTTAGCGCGCTCTGGGGCCAACGTCCTGACTTTC. This sequence encodes CASSLARSGANVLTF.

This clone was seen more than once but under ten times. The rearrangement uses TRBV6-5 and TRBJ1-3, with TRBD1 matching over 7 bases. Germline V lookup: CDR1 MNHEY, CDR2 SVGAGI. The CDR3 totals 14 residues. J was trimmed by 0 bases and V by 5 bases; bases with no gene match: 1. The CDR3 sequence is CASSRDSSGNTIYF. The CDR3 DNA sequence: TGTGCCAGCAGTCGGGACAGCTCTGGAAACACCATATATTTT.

The chain uses TRBV29-1 and TRBJ2-2; 9 bases agree with TRBD2. Trimming removed 4 bases from V and 2 bases from J; junction bases left unmatched: 14. Germline-derived CDR1 and CDR2 are SQVTM and ANQGSEA. CDR3 size: 18 residues. CDR3 nucleotides: TGCAGCGTTGCGGGGTTCGCGTCTAGCGGGAAAAACACCGGGGAGCTGTTTTTT. It encodes CSVAGFASSGKNTGELFF.

The chain joins TRBV30 to TRBJ2-5; D is unclear. The J call may not be correct, given that the DNA end is closer to TRBJ2-7. Germline V gene data show CDR1 as GTSNPN and CDR2 as SVGIG (reference sequence). There are 11 residues in the CDR3. The CDR3 here is CAWGDSYEQYF. The CDR3 coding sequence is TGTGCCTGGGGTGACTCCTACGAGCAGTACTTC.

The chain recombines TRBV6-1 with TRBJ1-1; maybe TRBD1 (6 bases). Germline CDR1 is MNHNS and CDR2 is SASEGT. Trimming pared 8 bases from V and 5 bases from J, leaving 9 bases between. CDR3 size: 11 residues. DNA of the CDR3: TGTGCCAGCGGGGGCGATACTGAAGCTTTCTTT. Residues: CASGGDTEAFF.

The chain couples TRBV27 to TRBJ1-1; unclear D gene. V gave up 3 bases and J gave up 1 base, with 6 bases separating them. The germline CDR1 and CDR2 sequences are MNHEY and SMNVEV (reference sequence). CDR3 length: 13 amino acids. The CDR3 here is CASSFPGNTEAFF. The DNA for the CDR3 is TGTGCCAGCAGTTTTCCAGGGAACACTGAAGCTTTCTTT.

The chain carries TRBV5-1 and TRBJ1-2, with TRBD1 identical over 8 bases. CDR1 and CDR2 (germline): SGHRS, YFSETQ. The CDR3 is made up of 15 amino acids. The V and J ends lost 2 bases and 0 bases, in that order; junction bases with no gene match: 3. This CDR3 reads CASSFGTGSNYGYTF. The CDR3 DNA reads as TGCGCCAGCAGCTTTGGGACAGGATCTAACTATGGCTACACCTTC.

There are a few counts of this clone. This chain links TRBV30 with TRBJ2-3; 9 positions agree with TRBD1. V was clipped by 1 base and J by 1 base; unmatched bases: 9. The CDR3 spans 17 residues. The germline gives CDR1 GTSNPN, CDR2 SVGIG (reference sequence). In DNA, the CDR3 is TGTGCCTGGAGTGGCGGACAGGGGCGGTGGGGCACAGATACGCAGTATTTT. This codes for CAWSGGQGRWGTDTQYF.

J is TRBJ2-7 and V is TRBV6-5; D is perhaps TRBD2 (6 bases). The germline V and J ends were trimmed by 6 bases and 2 bases, with 14 bases remaining between them. Per germline, CDR1 MNHEY and CDR2 SVGAGI. The CDR3 spans 14 residues. In DNA, the CDR3 is TGTGCCAGCAGGAAAAAAAGCGGGCCCTACGAGCAGTACTTC. This encodes CASRKKSGPYEQYF.

The chain employs TRBV10-2 and TRBJ2-7, with TRBD1 as a possible D gene (6 bases). With 2 bases removed from V and 2 bases from J, the gap between germline ends came to 22 bases. Looked up from germline, CDR1 is WSHSY and CDR2 is SAAADI. The CDR3 runs to 18 residues. Here the CDR3 reads CASSEIRGRDSLTYEQYF. The CDR3 DNA reads TGCGCCAGCAGTGAGATCAGGGGCCGTGACTCATTAACCTACGAGCAGTACTTC.

This sequence joins TRBV7-3 and TRBJ2-3; 9 bases line up with TRBD1. V lost 5 bases to trimming and J lost 5 bases; unmatched junction nucleotides: 8. The CDR3 runs to 15 residues. The germline gives CDR1 SGHTA, CDR2 FQGTGA. CDR3 loop: CASSKQTGGGDTQYF. The CDR3 coding sequence is TGTGCCAGCAGCAAACAGACAGGGGGGGGAGATACGCAGTATTTT.